These 19 T cell receptor beta chains originate from one sample sequenced in a study of T cells in Graves' hyperthyroidism and ophthalmopathy. TCR beta CDR3 sequences were amplified from RNA transcripts. Initially, a first-round RT-PCR of the TCR CDR3 employed the HTBI primer set. TCRdb fed the multiplex PCR reads into MiXCR, producing one record per CDR3 protein. Of nearly 600,000 distinct CDR3 sequences in the sample, approximately 15% were seen once. Sequenced sample: blood. The source of these receptors is a woman aged 18-35 years with Graves' ophthalmopathy.

Ten or more counts support this clonotype. CDR3: CASRQKGQGLYGYTF. CDR3 nucleotide sequence: TGTGCCAGCAGGCAAAAGGGACAGGGCCTCTATGGCTACACCTTC. This sequence joins TRBV27 and TRBJ1-2; 9 positions match TRBD1. Unmatched junction bases numbered 9, after V lost 6 bases and J lost 4 bases. CDR1 and CDR2 (germline): MNHEY, SMNVEV (reference sequence). CDR3 length equals 15 residues.

This clonotype was counted only a few times. The gene calls are TRBV6-1 and TRBJ2-1, with 9 positions matching TRBD1. Losses at the gene ends were 5 bases for V and 7 bases for J; bases not matched to a gene: 15. Germline CDR1 reads MNHNS; CDR2 reads SASEGT. This CDR3 contains 17 residues. CDR3 nucleotide sequence: TGTGCCAGCAGTTCCCTACCCCCGGGACAGGGTTTAAATGAGCAGTTCTTC. Translation: CASSSLPPGQGLNEQFF.

The rearrangement links TRBV20-1 to TRBJ1-1; 10 bases match TRBD1. This CDR3 spans 16 amino acids. CDR1 and CDR2 (germline): DFQATT, SNEGSKA (reference sequence). The V and J ends lost 2 bases and 0 bases, in that order; junction bases with no gene match: 6. The CDR3 protein is CSARMGQGPMNTEAFF. Here the CDR3 DNA reads TGCAGTGCTAGAATGGGACAGGGGCCGATGAACACTGAAGCTTTCTTT.

On this clonotype itself: Since a much larger clone is just one base distant, this may be a read error. The V call is TRBV9, the J call TRBJ2-5, with 7 bases lining up with TRBD2. Looked up from germline, CDR1 is SGDLS and CDR2 is YYNGEE. V lost 2 bases to trimming and J lost 1 base; unmatched junction nucleotides: 5. There are 15 residues in the CDR3. CDR3 residues: CASSVDSGPQETQYF. CDR3 DNA sequence: TGTGCCAGCAGCGTGGATAGCGGGCCCCAAGAGACCCAGTACTTC.

This clonotype was seen ten or more times. The gene calls are TRBV2 and TRBJ1-2; 10 bases fit TRBD1. CDR3 length: 19 residues. Trimming took 3 bases from V and 3 from J; bases not matched to a gene: 16. The germline CDR1 and CDR2 sequences are SNHLY and FYNNEI. This CDR3 reads CASSDPDRGRKRQDYGYTF. DNA of the CDR3: TGTGCCAGCAGTGATCCGGACAGGGGGAGAAAGCGACAAGACTATGGCTACACCTTC.

This clonotype has ten or more counts. V is TRBV27 and J is TRBJ1-2; a possible D gene is TRBD1 (5 bases). V lost 2 bases and J 4 bases, leaving 14 bases between the germline ends. The length of the CDR3 is 15 residues. Germline lookup yields CDR1 MNHEY and CDR2 SMNVEV (reference sequence). In DNA, the CDR3 is TGTGCCAGCAGTTTACGACAGCCGCTAGGCTATGGCTACACCTTC. Amino acids: CASSLRQPLGYGYTF.

V is TRBV11-3 and J is TRBJ2-7, with 14 bases matching TRBD2. V shed 5 bases, J shed 2 bases, and the junction held 11 bases outside the gene matches. CDR3 size: 18 residues. CDR1 and CDR2 (germline): SGHNT, YENEEA. Written as DNA, the CDR3 is TGTGCCAGCAGCCTTGGACTAGCGGGAGGCTCGGGGGCCTACGAGCAGTACTTC. Translation gives CASSLGLAGGSGAYEQYF.

This clonotype was counted at least ten times. This rearrangement joins TRBV27 to TRBJ1-1; no definite D call. V was clipped by 5 bases and J by 3 bases, with 22 bases between them. The length of the CDR3 is 17 residues. Germline-derived CDR1 and CDR2 are MNHEY and SMNVEV (reference sequence). The CDR3 nucleotides are TGTGCCAGCAGTCCTTACCTCAGTTCTACCGGGGACACTGAAGCTTTCTTT. This translates into CASSPYLSSTGDTEAFF.

The chain has TRBV24-1 and TRBJ2-7; 11 positions agree with TRBD2. The germline V gene encodes CDR1 KGHDR and CDR2 SFDVKD. J gave up 3 bases and V 7 bases, and 4 bases lay outside the gene matches. The CDR3 runs to 14 residues. CDR3 loop: CATSSGTSGYEQYF. The CDR3 DNA reads TGTGCCACCAGCAGCGGGACTAGCGGCTACGAGCAGTACTTC.

This clonotype was observed many times. V gene TRBV28 combines with J gene TRBJ2-5, with a tentative D call TRBD2 (6 bases). V lost 3 bases to trimming and J lost 2 bases, with 13 bases between them. Germline V CDR1 and CDR2: MDHEN, SYDVKM. CDR3 length equals 15 residues. The CDR3 reads CASSLGGSTQETQYF. The CDR3 coding sequence is TGTGCCAGCAGTTTGGGAGGTTCAACTCAAGAGACCCAGTACTTC.

To note about this clonotype: A clone one base away is much larger, so this may be a read error. The J gene is TRBJ2-1, the V gene TRBV11-3; 10 bases map to TRBD2. CDR3 length equals 16 residues. CDR1 is SGHNT and CDR2 is YENEEA in the germline V gene. V trimming: 4 bases; J trimming: 4 bases; junction bases outside the gene matches: 7. The CDR3 loop reads CASSSDASGSYNEQFF. The CDR3 coding sequence is TGTGCCAGCAGCTCAGATGCTAGCGGGAGTTACAATGAGCAGTTCTTC.

This clonotype was recorded many times. One end of the junction fails to match germline, which may point to a read error. The chain uses TRBV27 and TRBJ2-3, with D perhaps matching TRBD1 (6 bases). The germline gives CDR1 MNHEY, CDR2 SMNVEV (reference sequence). This CDR3 has 16 amino acids. The CDR3 spells CTSSLILGQSTDTQYF. The CDR3 region has the DNA TGTACCAGCAGTTTAATACTGGGACAAAGCACAGATACGCAGTATTTT.

The V and J genes are TRBV7-9 and TRBJ2-7, with D unclear. The CDR3 sequence is 15 residues long. The germline gives CDR1 SEHNR, CDR2 FQNEAQ (reference sequence). V was trimmed by 1 base and J by 2 bases, leaving 12 bases between them. This CDR3 is CASSLEAAGPYEQYF. CDR3 sequence (DNA): TGTGCCAGCAGCTTAGAGGCGGCAGGACCCTACGAGCAGTACTTC.

This clonotype has at least ten counts. V usage is TRBV29-1 and J usage is TRBJ2-3; TRBD2 matches at 8 bases. In germline, CDR1 is SQVTM, CDR2 ANQGSEA. The CDR3 loop spans 15 amino acids. The trim removed 4 bases at V and 5 bases at J, leaving 11 bases unmatched. The CDR3 loop is CSVGRRLAREDTQYF. In DNA form, the CDR3 reads TGCAGCGTTGGGCGTCGACTAGCGCGGGAAGATACGCAGTATTTT.

This clonotype was counted at least ten times. The chain links TRBV27 to TRBJ2-3; TRBD2 might be the D (6 bases). The CDR3 has 17 residues. Looked up from germline, CDR1 is MNHEY and CDR2 is SMNVEV (reference sequence). Trimming removed 3 bases at V and 6 bases at J, with 22 bases between. The CDR3 reads CASSFYGGLSSWDTQYF. As DNA, the CDR3 is TGTGCCAGCAGTTTTTACGGGGGTTTGTCTTCGTGGGATACGCAGTATTTT.

This clonotype was observed at least ten times. The rearrangement uses TRBV27 and TRBJ2-7; D might be TRBD2 (5 bases). This CDR3 region has 13 residues. V was shortened by 4 bases and J by 2 bases, with 9 bases between the two germline ends. Per germline, CDR1 MNHEY and CDR2 SMNVEV (reference sequence). CDR3 nucleotides: TGTGCCAGCAGTTCCGACGGGACCTACGAGCAGTACTTC. As protein: CASSSDGTYEQYF.

This clonotype was picked up many times. The rearrangement links TRBV7-6 to TRBJ2-3, with a possible D match to TRBD1 (5 bases). The CDR3 is 16 amino acids. Trimming removed 2 bases at V and 3 bases at J, with 15 bases between. Per germline, CDR1 SGHVS and CDR2 FNYEAQ. CDR3 bases: TGTGCCAGCAGCTTACAACCTGGCCAGGGAACAGATACGCAGTATTTT. Protein: CASSLQPGQGTDTQYF.

The chain recombines TRBV19 with TRBJ1-5, with TRBD1 identical over 8 bases. The CDR3 loop spans 19 amino acids. CDR1 is LNHDA and CDR2 is SQIVND in the germline V gene (reference sequence). The V and J ends lost 3 bases and 0 bases, in that order; junction bases with no gene match: 13. The CDR3: CASSISDRAYEDSNQPQHF. In DNA, the CDR3 is TGTGCCAGTAGTATCTCGGACAGGGCATATGAGGATAGCAATCAGCCCCAGCATTTT.

At least ten counts were recorded for this clonotype. The chain couples TRBV5-1 to TRBJ2-3; 10 bases are shared with TRBD1. Per the germline V gene, CDR1 is SGHRS and CDR2 is YFSETQ. CDR3 length: 15 residues. The ends lost 4 bases at V and 1 base at J; junction bases unmatched: 3. This CDR3 is CASSTGQGGTDTQYF. For the CDR3, the DNA is TGCGCCAGCAGCACCGGACAGGGGGGCACAGATACGCAGTATTTT. Together with reference TRBV5-1 and TRBJ2-3, the CDR3 gives the full variable domain: KAGVTQTPRYLIKTRGQQVTLSCSPISGHRSVSWYQQTPGQGLQFLFEYFSETQRNKGNFPGRFSGRQFSNSRSEMNVSTLELGDSALYLCASSTGQGGTDTQYFGPGTRLTVL.